The 31 T cell receptor beta chains given below trace back to one sample, sequenced in a study of identical twins (dated by TCRdb to about 2016). To prepare the library, 5' RACE was applied. TCRdb shows the sequencer as Illumina HiSeq 2000. The public sequencing data were trimmed at Q25 with fastp and processed into clonotypes with MiXCR by TCRdb, which kept only in-frame beta chains. Each record represents a unique CDR3 protein, reported with the most common genes and DNA among its rows. Present in this sample are some 500,000 distinct CDR3 sequences, roughly an eighth of which were seen just once. The top ten clones comprise about 1% of the sample. This sample was shared with a second study, whose subject was yellow fever vaccine responses in identical twins.

The sample taken for sequencing was CD4+ T cells sorted from blood. All receptors derive from a woman aged 18 to 35 in good health.

The rearrangement joins TRBV20-1 to TRBJ2-1; possible D gene TRBD1, 6 bases. The ends were cut back, 6 bases at V and 5 bases at J, with 23 bases in the middle. Germline CDR1 and CDR2: DFQATT and SNEGSKA (reference sequence). The CDR3 extends over 16 amino acids. The chain's CDR3 is CSAHDRKTLTNNEQFF. CDR3 bases: TGCAGTGCCCATGACAGGAAAACCCTAACGAACAATGAGCAGTTCTTC.

This clonotype was seen a few times. J is TRBJ2-1 and V is TRBV10-3, with 7 bases aligning to TRBD1. Losses at the gene ends were 4 bases for V and 7 bases for J; bases not matched to a gene: 16. Germline-derived CDR1 and CDR2 are ENHRY and SYGVKD. CDR3 length: 17 amino acids. CDR3 sequence: CAISGGEPDRVKNEQFF. The DNA for the CDR3 is TGTGCCATCAGTGGGGGCGAACCAGACAGGGTTAAGAATGAGCAGTTCTTC.

This clonotype has at least ten counts. J is TRBJ2-2 and V is TRBV29-1; D remains ambiguous. This CDR3 comprises 13 residues. The germline V and J ends were trimmed by 4 bases and 0 bases, with 6 bases remaining between them. Germline values: CDR1 SQVTM, CDR2 ANQGSEA. The CDR3 loop is CSVGRSNTGELFF. In DNA, the CDR3 is TGCAGCGTTGGACGGTCGAACACCGGGGAGCTGTTTTTT.

The table lists this clonotype with a few counts. This sequence joins TRBV3-1 and TRBJ2-7; possible D gene TRBD2, 5 bases. The germline CDR1 and CDR2 sequences are LGHDT and YNNKEL (reference sequence). The CDR3 covers 13 residues. V was pared by 2 bases and J by 6 bases, with 11 bases between. CDR3 sequence reads: CASSQRSSGEQYF. In nucleotides, the CDR3 is TGTGCCAGCAGCCAAAGGTCAAGCGGCGAGCAGTACTTC.

This chain uses TRBV6-1 with TRBJ2-2; perhaps TRBD1 as D (8 bases). CDR3 length: 16 residues. Germline assignment: CDR1 MNHNS and CDR2 SASEGT. Trimming removed 7 bases from V and 0 bases from J, with 15 bases in between. The DNA for the CDR3 is TGTGCCAGCAAACAAACAGGGGGGGCGAACACCGGGGAGCTGTTTTTT. Translated, it gives CASKQTGGANTGELFF.

This clonotype appeared a few times. The CDR3 DNA follows: TGCAGCGTTGGGCCCCCCGTTCTTGGGGACTCATCCTACAATGAGCAGTTCTTC. Its translation is CSVGPPVLGDSSYNEQFF. J is TRBJ2-1 and V is TRBV29-1; possibly TRBD2 for D (6 bases). The CDR3 has 18 residues. CDR1 SQVTM and CDR2 ANQGSEA come from the germline V gene. V lost 4 bases to trimming and J lost 1 base, with 23 bases between them.

This clonotype was recorded at least ten times. The chain employs TRBV15 and TRBJ2-3; 8 nucleotides match TRBD1. Trimming took 5 bases from V and 6 from J; bases not matched to a gene: 13. The CDR3 length is 16 residues. CDR1 is LNHNV and CDR2 is YYDKDF in the germline V gene (reference sequence). CDR3 DNA sequence: TGTGCCACCAGCTTCGACAGGAGACAGGGGACCGATACGCAGTATTTT. Protein: CATSFDRRQGTDTQYF. Drawing the rest from reference TRBV15 and TRBJ2-3, the complete variable domain is DAMVIQNPRYQVTQFGKPVTLSCSQTLNHNVMYWYQQKSSQAPKLLFHYYDKDFNNEADTPDNFQSRRPNTSFCFLDIRSPGLGDTAMYLCATSFDRRQGTDTQYFGPGTRLTVL.

In this sample, this clonotype turned up a few times. V is TRBV7-2 and J is TRBJ1-5; 10 nucleotides line up with TRBD1. V lost 1 base, J lost 7 bases, and 4 bases stayed unmatched. The CDR3 sequence is 15 residues long. The V gene's germline CDR1 is SGHTA and CDR2 FQGNSA. This CDR3 is CASSLGGTGAQPQHF. The CDR3, as DNA: TGTGCCAGCAGCTTAGGCGGGACAGGGGCACAGCCCCAGCATTTT.

This clonotype was seen only a few times. The chain recombines TRBV18 with TRBJ2-7, with 9 bases aligning to TRBD1. Germline lookup yields CDR1 KGHSH and CDR2 LQKENI. Trimming took 1 base from V and 4 from J; bases not matched to a gene: 5. This CDR3 contains 15 residues. CDR3 coding DNA: TGTGCCAGCTCACCACGAAACAGGGGGCTGTACGAGCAGTACTTC. Its protein is CASSPRNRGLYEQYF. Based on the CDR3 plus reference TRBV18 and TRBJ2-7, the full variable domain is NAGVMQNPRHLVRRRGQEARLRCSPMKGHSHVYWYRQLPEEGLKFMVYLQKENIIDESGMPKERFSAEFPKEGPSILRIQQVVRGDSAAYFCASSPRNRGLYEQYFGPGTRLTVT.

This clonotype was detected ten times or more. The chain couples TRBV7-3 to TRBJ2-1, with D possibly being TRBD1 or TRBD2 (7 bases each). The germline gives CDR1 SGHTA, CDR2 FQGTGA. The CDR3 runs 14 residues. The germline V and J ends were trimmed by 5 bases and 5 bases, with 13 bases remaining between them. The CDR3 sequence is CASSPQGGNNEQFF. CDR3 nucleotide sequence: TGTGCCAGCAGCCCCCAGGGGGGGAACAATGAGCAGTTCTTC.

V is TRBV21-1 and J is TRBJ2-3. TRBV21-1 is reported as a pseudogene. The CDR3 runs to 12 residues. CDR3 coding DNA: TGTGCCAGCAGCGAGCCTCCAGATACGCAGTATTTT. Translation gives CASSEPPDTQYF.

The genes are TRBV6-1 and TRBJ1-2; no reliable D call. V lost 9 bases to trimming and J lost 3 bases, with 11 bases between them. The CDR3 consists of 12 residues. Per germline, CDR1 MNHNS and CDR2 SASEGT. The CDR3 sequence: CARRDIHYGYTF. The CDR3 nucleotides read TGTGCCAGAAGAGACATCCACTATGGCTACACCTTC.

The J gene is TRBJ1-1, the V gene TRBV10-3; D is unclear. CDR1 is ENHRY, CDR2 SYGVKD, per germline. V shed 6 bases and J shed 2 bases, with 7 bases lying between them. CDR3 size: 12 residues. In DNA form, the CDR3 reads TGTGCCATCAGCGTCGGCAACACTGAAGCTTTCTTT. Its translation is CAISVGNTEAFF.

The chain couples TRBV11-3 to TRBJ2-5, with D possibly TRBD1 on 5 matching bases. The ends were cut back, 6 bases at V and 3 bases at J, with 11 bases in the middle. The CDR3 covers 13 residues. CDR1 and CDR2 from the germline V gene are SGHNT and YENEEA. CDR3 protein: CASSVGQKETQYF. The CDR3 nucleotides are TGTGCCAGCAGTGTGGGGCAGAAAGAGACCCAGTACTTC.

V and J are TRBV24-1 and TRBJ2-1, with TRBD2 matching over 7 bases. The V gene's germline CDR1 is KGHDR and CDR2 SFDVKD. The CDR3 contains 15 residues. V gave up 6 bases and J gave up 8 bases; unmatched junction bases: 12. In DNA, the CDR3 is TGTGCCACCAGTCCCCCTGCGGGAGCACGGCATGAGCAGTTCTTC. Amino acids: CATSPPAGARHEQFF.

This clonotype was seen a few times. The genes are TRBV20-1 and TRBJ1-2, with no clear D. Between the trimmed V and J ends, which lost 3 bases and 5 bases, there was a span of 10 bases. CDR1 is DFQATT, CDR2 SNEGSKA, per germline (reference sequence). The CDR3 contains 12 residues. The CDR3 bases are TGCAGTGCTAGTTTAGGGTTTTATGGCTACACCTTC. As protein: CSASLGFYGYTF.

This clonotype was observed many times. At one end, the junction sequence differs from germline, possibly due to a read error. CDR3 DNA sequence: TGTGCCAGCAGTTTCTCAGGGAACACCGGGGAGCTGTTTTTT. As protein: CASSFSGNTGELFF. This chain connects TRBV5-1 to TRBJ2-2; D ambiguous. CDR1 SGHRS and CDR2 YFSETQ come from the germline V gene. CDR3 size: 14 residues.

The chain is built from TRBV10-3 and TRBJ2-1, with unresolved D. Trimming shortened V by 5 bases and J by 6 bases, and 17 bases separated the two germline ends. Per germline, CDR1 ENHRY and CDR2 SYGVKD. The CDR3 is 15 amino acids. The DNA of the CDR3 is TGTGCCATCAGTCCTACTTTGGGCCCTAGCAATGAGCAGTTCTTC. Translation: CAISPTLGPSNEQFF.

This clonotype was seen ten or more times. V and J are TRBV20-1 and TRBJ2-1; 7 bases fit TRBD2. CDR3 size: 13 residues. Germline loops: CDR1 DFQATT, CDR2 SNEGSKA (reference sequence). J was trimmed by 3 bases and V by 8 bases; bases with no gene match: 7. CDR3 sequence: CSNQRGYYNEQFF. Here the CDR3 DNA reads TGCAGTAACCAGCGGGGCTACTACAATGAGCAGTTCTTC.

CDR3 region: CASSFSDSYEQYF. The DNA for the CDR3 is TGTGCCAGCAGTTTTTCTGACAGCTACGAGCAGTACTTC. This chain joins TRBV27 and TRBJ2-7, with D maybe TRBD1 (5 bases). With 3 bases removed from V and 3 bases from J, the gap between germline ends came to 9 bases. The CDR3 has 13 amino acids. The germline V gene has CDR1 MNHEY and CDR2 SMNVEV (reference sequence).

In its sample, this clonotype was seen a few times. The rearrangement links TRBV4-3 to TRBJ2-7, with 7 bases aligning to TRBD2. Per germline, CDR1 LGHNA and CDR2 YSLEER. J gave up 6 bases and V 1 base, and 3 bases lay outside the gene matches. The CDR3 has 13 residues. CDR3 nucleotide sequence: TGCGCCAGCAGCCAAGCGCGGGGGACCGAGCAGTACTTC. As protein: CASSQARGTEQYF.

This clonotype has a count of ten or more. The rearrangement joins TRBV20-1 to TRBJ1-4; TRBD1 might be the D (5 bases). Trimming removed 6 bases from V and 8 bases from J, with 16 bases in between. The CDR3 consists of 13 residues. Germline CDR1 reads DFQATT; CDR2 reads SNEGSKA (reference sequence). The CDR3 sequence: CSAPAGGNEKLFF. Written as DNA, the CDR3 is TGCAGTGCCCCAGCGGGGGGAAACGAAAAACTGTTTTTT.

This chain connects TRBV5-1 to TRBJ2-7, with D perhaps matching TRBD1 or TRBD2 (5 bases each). The germline V gene encodes CDR1 SGHRS and CDR2 YFSETQ. CDR3 length: 14 residues. Between the trimmed V and J ends, which lost 0 bases and 6 bases, there was a span of 13 bases. The CDR3 bases are TGCGCCAGCAGCTTGGGGGACCAGAATCGCGAGCAGTACTTC. Translating gives CASSLGDQNREQYF.

This chain joins TRBV2 and TRBJ2-3; weak D call: TRBD1 (5 bases). Deletions cut 4 bases from V and 6 bases from J, with 11 bases between. Germline loops: CDR1 SNHLY, CDR2 FYNNEI. The CDR3 contains 13 residues. In nucleotides, the CDR3 is TGTGCCAGCAGTGCTTCAGGGATGGATACGCAGTATTTT. Translated, it gives CASSASGMDTQYF.

Many counts were recorded for this clonotype. This rearrangement joins TRBV29-1 to TRBJ2-5, with 9 bases that match TRBD1. This CDR3 contains 13 residues. Germline V lookup: CDR1 SQVTM, CDR2 ANQGSEA. Germline trimming cut 6 bases from V and 5 bases from J; bases unmatched to any gene: 7. CDR3 in DNA: TGCAGCGTCCTAACAGGGGGCGAGGAGACCCAGTACTTC. Its protein is CSVLTGGEETQYF.

This rearrangement joins TRBV28 to TRBJ2-2, with a tentative D call TRBD1 (5 bases). The CDR3 spans 17 residues. Between the trimmed V and J ends, which lost 3 bases and 4 bases, there was a span of 18 bases. The germline gives CDR1 MDHEN, CDR2 SYDVKM. Here the CDR3 DNA reads TGTGCCAGCAGTTTTAGGGGAATACCGCGATTCACCGGGGAGCTGTTTTTT. Translating it yields CASSFRGIPRFTGELFF.

This clonotype came up a few times. The rearrangement links TRBV7-9 to TRBJ1-1; 8 bases align to TRBD1. V shed 1 base and J 10 bases; nucleotides not matched to a gene: 8. Germline values: CDR1 SEHNR, CDR2 FQNEAQ (reference sequence). This CDR3 region has 14 residues. CDR3: CASSLGQGTFGAFF. The CDR3 nucleotides read TGTGCCAGCAGCTTAGGACAGGGGACTTTTGGAGCTTTCTTT. The whole variable domain, remainder taken from reference TRBV7-9 and TRBJ1-1, is DTGVSQNPRHKITKRGQNVTFRCDPISEHNRLYWYRQTLGQGPEFLTYFQNEAQLEKSRLLSDRFSAERPKGSFSTLEIQRTEQGDSAMYLCASSLGQGTFGAFFGQGTRLTVV.

This clonotype was seen only a few times. The rearrangement joins TRBV6-2 or TRBV6-3 to TRBJ2-7, with D possibly being TRBD2 (6 bases). The CDR3 runs to 15 residues. V was shortened by 6 bases and J by 2 bases, with 17 bases between the two germline ends. Germline V gene lookup returns CDR1 MNHEY and CDR2 SVGEGT. CDR3 bases: TGTGCCAGCAGAGACCGTAGCGCGGGAACCTACGAGCAGTACTTC. Protein product: CASRDRSAGTYEQYF.

This clonotype was counted between two and nine times. V is TRBV6-5 and J is TRBJ2-3, with 7 bases fitting TRBD1. V was clipped by 6 bases and J by 6 bases; unmatched bases: 15. CDR1 is MNHEY and CDR2 is SVGAGI in the germline V gene. This CDR3 contains 16 residues. The CDR3 DNA reads TGTGCCAGCAGCCAGGTGGGGACAGCCTTAGGGGATACGCAGTATTTT. Encoded protein: CASSQVGTALGDTQYF.

The genes are TRBV7-9 and TRBJ2-1; 9 bases are a match to TRBD2. The CDR3 is 15 residues long. CDR1 and CDR2 (germline): SEHNR, FQNEAQ (reference sequence). V shed 5 bases and J 4 bases; nucleotides not matched to a gene: 6. As DNA, the CDR3 is TGTGCCAGCAGCGTTAGCGGGAGCTATTACAATGAGCAGTTCTTC. This sequence encodes CASSVSGSYYNEQFF.

This clonotype was seen a handful of times. J is TRBJ1-4 and V is TRBV7-9; no clear D. CDR1 and CDR2 from the germline V gene are SEHNR and FQNEAQ (reference sequence). V lost 3 bases and J 7 bases, leaving 18 bases between the germline ends. The CDR3 length is 16 residues. DNA of the CDR3: TGTGCCAGCAGCTTCTCGTGGAGGGAGAATCGTGAAAAACTGTTTTTT. Amino acid sequence: CASSFSWRENREKLFF.